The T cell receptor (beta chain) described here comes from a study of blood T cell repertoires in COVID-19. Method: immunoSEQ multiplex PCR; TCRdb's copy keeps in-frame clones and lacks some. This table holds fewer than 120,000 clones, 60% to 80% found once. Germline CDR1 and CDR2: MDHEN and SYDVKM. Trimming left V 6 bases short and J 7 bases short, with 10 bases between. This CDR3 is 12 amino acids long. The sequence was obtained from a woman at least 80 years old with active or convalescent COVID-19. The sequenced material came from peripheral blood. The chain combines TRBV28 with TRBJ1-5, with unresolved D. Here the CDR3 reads CASRPGGQPQHF. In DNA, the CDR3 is TGTGCCAGCAGGCCTGGTGGCCAGCCCCAGCATTTT.